This is a list of T cell receptor beta chains from one sample in a study of blood T cell repertoires in COVID-19. The table came from immunoSEQ multiplex PCR; TCRdb's copy has only in-frame clones and leaves some out. The data show about 210,000 clones, approximately 86% seen once. Sequenced: peripheral blood. These receptors all come from a man in his sixties with COVID-19, enrolled during active disease. Both conserved end residues are part of each CDR3. The D gene is left open where the match is weak. Rows may omit the clone size; those that give it use once, few, many or a size class.

>TRBD2|TRBJ2-7|-|TRBV4-1
TGCGCCAGCAGCCAAGTAATAGTGCCTAGCGGACCCTACGAGCAGTACTTC
CASSQVIVPSGPYEQYF
>TRBD2|TRBJ2-5|-|TRBV7-2
TGTGCCAGCAGCATGGGACTAGGAAAGACCCAGTACTTC
CASSMGLGKTQYF
>TRBD1|TRBJ2-7|-|TRBV6-5
TGTGCCAGCAGGACAGGGAGCTCCTACGAGCAGTACTTC
CASRTGSSYEQYF
>TRBD1|TRBJ2-1|-|TRBV5-1
TGCGCCAGCAGCCCCAGACAGGGGTCGAATAAGGAGCAGTTCTTC
CASSPRQGSNKEQFF
>TRBD2|TRBJ2-3|-|TRBV7-8
TGTGCCAGCAGCTTATTAACCGGGACTAGCGGGAGTACAGATACGCAGTATTTT
CASSLLTGTSGSTDTQYF
>-|TRBJ1-1|-|TRBV5-4
TGTGCCAGCAGCCCCCGAGGCGGAGACACTGAAGCTTTCTTT
CASSPRGGDTEAFF
>TRBD1|TRBJ1-1|-|TRBV28
TGTGCCACCGGGACAGCCCTGCGCAGTGGTGAAGCTTTCTTT
CATGTALRSGEAFF
>TRBD1|TRBJ2-2|once|TRBV19
TGTGCCAGTAGTATCCGTGGACAGGGCACCGGGGAGCTGTTTTTT
CASSIRGQGTGELFF
>TRBD1|TRBJ1-6|-|TRBV7-9
TGTGCCAGCAGCTTAGCGGGACAGGGAAGTTCACCCCTCCACTTT
CASSLAGQGSSPLHF
>TRBD1|TRBJ1-1|-|TRBV7-3
TGTGCCAGCAGCTTTCGGGACAGGGGCATGAACACTGAAGCTTTCTTT
CASSFRDRGMNTEAFF
>-|TRBJ1-2|-|TRBV3-1/TRBV3-2
TGTGCCAGCAGCCACGCCGTACAGTATGGCTACACCTTC
CASSHAVQYGYTF
>-|TRBJ1-2|once|TRBV12-3/TRBV12-4
TGTGCCAGCAGTGCTACAAGCGTCTATGGCTACACCTTC
CASSATSVYGYTF
>-|TRBJ2-5|-|TRBV7-2
TGTGCCAGCAGCCAAGAAAATCGGGAGACCCAGTACTTC
CASSQENRETQYF
>-|TRBJ1-2|-|TRBV19
TGTGCCAGTAGTATCGTCCCAACTGGTAACTATGGCTACACCTTC
CASSIVPTGNYGYTF
>-|TRBJ1-5|-|TRBV27
TGTGCCAGCAGTTTAGGCAGGGCCGGTCAGCCCCAGCATTTT
CASSLGRAGQPQHF
>-|TRBJ2-7|-|TRBV30
TGTGCCTGGAGTAACAGGGTCTACGAGCAGTACTTC
CAWSNRVYEQYF
>TRBD1|TRBJ1-1|-|TRBV18
TGTGCCAGCTCACCTCTACAGGGGGCGGTTACTGAAGCTTTCTTT
CASSPLQGAVTEAFF
>-|TRBJ2-1|-|TRBV10-2
TGCGCCAGCAGTGACAGGGCCAATGAGCAGTTCTTC
CASSDRANEQFF
>-|TRBJ2-7|-|TRBV10-3
TGTGCCATCAGTCCGGACGGGGCCTACGAGCAGTACTTC
CAISPDGAYEQYF
>-|TRBJ1-6|-|TRBV30
TGTGCCTGGAGTGTACGAGTAGGCTCTAGGGGTGGAATTTCACCCCTCCACTTT
CAWSVRVGSRGGISPLHF
>TRBD1|TRBJ1-5|-|TRBV7-2
TGTGCCAGCAGCACCGGGCGATCACAGGGGCCTCAGCCCCAGCATTTT
CASSTGRSQGPQPQHF
>TRBD2|TRBJ2-2|-|TRBV12-3/TRBV12-4
TGTGCCAGCTCCTGGGGGGGGACCGGGGAGCTGTTTTTT
CASSWGGTGELFF
>-|TRBJ1-1|-|TRBV2
TGTGCCAGCTGCTACAGGGAAACGAACACTGAAGCTTTCTTT
CASCYRETNTEAFF
>TRBD2|TRBJ2-7|-|TRBV24-1
TGTGCCACCAGTGCCACAGGGGGGACTAGCGGGAGGGCCTACGAGCAGTACTTC
CATSATGGTSGRAYEQYF
>-|TRBJ1-2|-|TRBV28
TGTGCCAGCAGTTTGATAGGCCGGGACTCCTATGGCTACACCTTC
CASSLIGRDSYGYTF
>-|TRBJ1-5|-|TRBV11-2
TGTGCCAGCAGCTTAGGGACAGCCATTTATAGCAATCAGCCCCAGCATTTT
CASSLGTAIYSNQPQHF
>TRBD1|TRBJ1-6|-|TRBV7-2
TGTGCCAGCAGCTTAAGGCAGGGGGCGTCCTTCGGGTCACCCCTCCACTTT
CASSLRQGASFGSPLHF
>-|TRBJ2-2|-|TRBV6-4
TGTGCCAGCAGTGCAGGAGAGGGTCCCACCGGGGAGCTGTTTTTT
CASSAGEGPTGELFF
>-|TRBJ1-4|-|TRBV12-3/TRBV12-4
TGTGCCAGCAGTTTGGCAGCGGGTCAAAAACTGTTTTTT
CASSLAAGQKLFF
>-|TRBJ1-1|-|TRBV6-5
TGTGCCAGCACCCCGTGGGGAGGAGACACTGAAGCTTTCTTT
CASTPWGGDTEAFF
>-|TRBJ1-2|-|TRBV5-1
TGCGCCAGCAGCTTGGACAGGGCTGGCTACACCTTC
CASSLDRAGYTF
>-|TRBJ1-2|few|TRBV27
TGTGCCAGCAGTTTGAAGGGGTATGGCTACACCTTC
CASSLKGYGYTF
>-|TRBJ1-4|-|TRBV15
TGTGCCACCAGCAGAGATGGACAGAAGAATGAAAAACTGTTTTTT
CATSRDGQKNEKLFF
>-|TRBJ2-2|-|TRBV6-5
TGTGCCACAAAAAGGACACCCGCGAACACCGGGGAGCTGTTTTTT
CATKRTPANTGELFF
>TRBD1|TRBJ1-4|-|TRBV28
TGTGCCAGCAGCCCCCCCGGGACAGCCCAGGGGAAACTGTTTTTT
CASSPPGTAQGKLFF
>TRBD2|TRBJ2-5|-|TRBV5-1
TGCGCCAGCAGCTTGGCCTCCTCGGCTAGCGGGAAAGGGACCCAGTACTTC
CASSLASSASGKGTQYF
>TRBD1|TRBJ1-5|once|TRBV27
TGTGCCAGCAGTCCCGACAGGGGGCAAAATCAGCCCCAGCATTTT
CASSPDRGQNQPQHF
>-|TRBJ2-4|-|TRBV5-4
TGTGCCAGCAGCTCCCGGGACTGGGACAAAAACATTCAGTACTTC
CASSSRDWDKNIQYF
>TRBD1|TRBJ2-1|-|TRBV7-9
TGTGCCAGCAGCCCTCCCGGACAGGGTATGGTATCCGGGGATGAGCAGTTCTTC
CASSPPGQGMVSGDEQFF
>TRBD2|TRBJ2-1|-|TRBV7-9
TGTGCCAGCAGCGCGACCGGGACTAGCGACTTCTTC
CASSATGTSDFF
>-|TRBJ1-5|-|TRBV2
TGTGCCAGCAGGCAGGGCAATCAGCCCCAGCATTTT
CASRQGNQPQHF
>TRBD1|TRBJ1-5|few|TRBV7-2
TGTGCCAGCAGTTCCAGGGGGATTTTGGGTCAGCCCCAGCATTTT
CASSSRGILGQPQHF
>-|TRBJ2-3|-|TRBV5-6
TGTGCCAGCACCTACCGGGCCCTGGGAGGCGGTACGCAGTATTTT
CASTYRALGGGTQYF
>-|TRBJ2-5|-|TRBV29-1
TGCAGCGTTAACAGGGGAGGTTCAGAGACCCAGTACTTC
CSVNRGGSETQYF